A selection of T cell receptor beta chains follows, all from one sample in a study of cytomegalovirus exposure and HLA in healthy donors. Generated by immunoSEQ multiplex PCR, the TCRdb table keeps only in-frame clones and is missing some. This sample has 90,000 to 110,000 clones; 78% occur once, and the top ten carry 1% to 1.5%. Sequenced: PBMCs. Receptors originate from a man younger than 45 in good health and CMV-seronegative. Each CDR3 is given with its conserved first and last residue. Each record gives: CDR3 DNA, CDR3 protein, D gene, clone size, V gene, J gene. D genes are given only for firm matches. Where a row states a size, it is once, few, many or the class of an expanded clone; other rows omit it.

TGTGCCAGCAGGTTGGGACATGATAGCAATCAGCCCCAGCATTTT,CASRLGHDSNQPQHF,NA,NA,TRBV5-5,TRBJ1-5
TGTGCCTGGAGTGGGGGCCGTGGAGAGGATACGCAGTATTTT,CAWSGGRGEDTQYF,NA,NA,TRBV30,TRBJ2-3
TGCGCCAGTACTAGCGGAAGCACAGATACGCAGTATTTT,CASTSGSTDTQYF,TRBD2,NA,TRBV5-1,TRBJ2-3
TGTGCCAGCAGCTTAATAGCGGGAGGCCTTGTTGAGCAGTTCTTC,CASSLIAGGLVEQFF,TRBD2,NA,TRBV7-9,TRBJ2-1
TGTGCCAGCAGCTTAGCAGGGGGACCCTACGAGCAGTACTTC,CASSLAGGPYEQYF,NA,NA,TRBV7-9,TRBJ2-7
TGTGCCAGCAGCGGGACAGGGGGCATCGGAGAGACCCAGTACTTC,CASSGTGGIGETQYF,TRBD1,NA,TRBV5-4,TRBJ2-5
TGCAGCGTTGAAACATACACCGGGGAGCTGTTTTTT,CSVETYTGELFF,NA,few,TRBV29-1,TRBJ2-2
TGTGCCAGCAGCTTAGGCACAGGGCTAGCGGGCACCACACTTTCCTACGAGCAGTACTTC,CASSLGTGLAGTTLSYEQYF,TRBD2,NA,TRBV13,TRBJ2-7
TGTGCCAGCAGTTACTCGAGACAAACGGGGGAGCAGTACTTC,CASSYSRQTGEQYF,NA,NA,TRBV6-5,TRBJ2-7
TGTGCCAGCAGCTTACGCGGACAAGGGGACACTGAAGCTTTCTTT,CASSLRGQGDTEAFF,NA,NA,TRBV11-2,TRBJ1-1
TGTGCCAGCAGCTGGCGGACAGGGGGCGAATCTCATGGCTACACCTTC,CASSWRTGGESHGYTF,TRBD1,once,TRBV5-4,TRBJ1-2
TGTGCCAGTAGTACAGGCCCCGACAGATTCTACGAGCAGTACTTC,CASSTGPDRFYEQYF,NA,NA,TRBV19,TRBJ2-7
TGCGCCAGCAGTTGGGACAGGGGCAATCAGCCCCAGCATTTT,CASSWDRGNQPQHF,TRBD1,few,TRBV10-2,TRBJ1-5